A selection of T cell receptor beta chains follows, all from one sample in a study of T cell clusters in autoimmune cytopenias. TCRdb re-called the multiplex PCR reads, yielding one record per CDR3 amino acid sequence without DNA. The specimen's table records thousands of distinct CDR3 sequences. These records were also assigned to another study, of T cell repertoires in aging, cancer and after chemotherapy.

Source material: peripheral blood. The source of these receptors is a human donor with an autoimmune cytopenia or autoimmune hepatitis (not recorded which). Both conserved end residues are part of each CDR3. Where a row states a size, it is once, few, many or the class of an expanded clone; other rows omit it.

-,TRBV20-1,TRBJ2-7,CSAGTGGSSYEQYF
-,TRBV27,TRBJ2-2,CASSLSVGTPTGELFF
medium-sized,TRBV29-1,TRBJ2-2,CSVTLLWNTGELFF
-,TRBV6-5,TRBJ1-6,CASSRAQGDNSPLHF
medium-sized,TRBV29-1,TRBJ1-1,CSVTDRFMNTEAFF
-,TRBV7-8,TRBJ1-6,CASSLESRGNSPLHF
-,TRBV13,TRBJ1-4,CASSSRPLATNEKLFF
-,TRBV24-1,TRBJ1-1,CATTPMGQRGTNTEAFF
-,TRBV7-3,TRBJ2-3,CASSEAQGDDTQYF
-,TRBV4-1,TRBJ2-7,CASSQHRDSYEQYF
-,TRBV5-1,TRBJ1-4,CASSLGGLGEKLFF
-,TRBV13,TRBJ2-7,CASSYGTGGDEQYF
-,TRBV4-1,TRBJ1-2,CASSQDMGQYYGYTF
medium-sized,TRBV6-5,TRBJ2-2,CASSKGLAATGELFF
medium-sized,TRBV30,TRBJ1-2,CAWNTGKTNGYTF
-,TRBV7-2,TRBJ1-5,CASSDLGYSNQPQHF
-,TRBV12-3/TRBV12-4,TRBJ2-1,CASSQTGGSGNEQFF
-,TRBV5-6,TRBJ1-6,CASSHKIINSPLHF
-,TRBV20-1,TRBJ2-1,CSATGGASGRTEQFF
medium-sized,TRBV5-6,TRBJ2-7,CASRSGQGIGEQYF
medium-sized,TRBV6-1,TRBJ1-5,CASSDGEGSNQPQHF
-,TRBV25-1,TRBJ2-2,CASSRHTGELFF
-,TRBV3-1,TRBJ1-4,CASSPLGGAGNEKLFF
medium-sized,TRBV6-1,TRBJ1-2,CASSEGHNYGYTF
medium-sized,TRBV5-6,TRBJ1-3,CASSLDSGLRTGNTIYF
-,TRBV5-1,TRBJ1-1,CASSLGGTGNDAFF
medium-sized,TRBV29-1,TRBJ2-2,CSVRLDNTGELFF
-,TRBV19,TRBJ2-2,CASSLRTGGTGELFF
-,TRBV9,TRBJ2-2,CASSALGGSNTGELFF
-,TRBV12-3/TRBV12-4,TRBJ1-1,CASSLLTGGHTEAFF
-,TRBV5-4,TRBJ2-7,CASSLEPGGFYEQYF
medium-sized,TRBV20-1,TRBJ2-1,CSAQRSAYNEQFF
-,TRBV10-3,TRBJ2-3,CAISEGQGAKSQDTQYF
-,TRBV5-1,TRBJ1-3,CASSLAGVPGNTIYF
-,TRBV5-5,TRBJ2-3,CASSMTSNPPPRTDTQYF
-,TRBV12-3/TRBV12-4,TRBJ1-2,CASSLKRSGRTVAYGYTF
-,TRBV5-6,TRBJ2-2,CASSLLNRANTGELFF
-,TRBV5-4,TRBJ2-2,CASSPPGQSANTGELFF
-,TRBV11-2,TRBJ1-6,CASSLELGRYNSPLHF
-,TRBV9,TRBJ1-1,CASSARQGSEAFF
-,TRBV12-3/TRBV12-4,TRBJ1-5,CASSWNRDQPQHF
medium-sized,TRBV30,TRBJ1-1,CAWKYTGLNTEAFF
-,TRBV5-6,TRBJ2-3,CASSSWGGSTDTQYF
medium-sized,TRBV20-1,TRBJ1-2,CSAPRRDANYGYTF
-,TRBV11-1,TRBJ1-1,CASSSTGEGEAFF
-,TRBV20-1,TRBJ2-1,CSARGPGQGANEQFF
-,TRBV6-5,TRBJ2-1,CASSSLLAGDYNEQFF
-,TRBV30,TRBJ2-2,CAWRGGTSTGELFF